The rows below give T cell receptor beta chains drawn from one sample of a study of cytomegalovirus exposure and HLA in healthy donors. Here immunoSEQ multiplex PCR was the method, and the copy in TCRdb shows in-frame clones only, minus some. The repertoire holds roughly 120,000 clones, with approximately 83% as singletons. The sequenced sample was PBMCs. These receptors came from a man in his forties or fifties in good health and CMV-seronegative. Each CDR3 is given with its conserved first and last residue. The order of the fields is D gene, V gene, clone size, CDR3 protein. D genes are given only for firm matches. The size entry is marked missing in some rows and otherwise reads once, few, many or a size class.

TRBD1 TRBV5-1 NA CASSPRPGQTNTEAFF
NA TRBV6-5 NA CASSKTGGAYNEQFF
TRBD1 TRBV10-2 NA CASRDRVVNEQYF
NA TRBV9 NA CASSASVENSPLHF
TRBD1 TRBV5-1 NA CASSPGQGHQPQHF
TRBD1 TRBV6-1 few CASSEAGGSLYGYTF
TRBD1 TRBV15 NA CATSRDRAPSYEQYF
TRBD1 TRBV6-5 few CASTSGTAYEQYF
NA TRBV23-1 NA CASSQSPPRGPGLETQYF
NA TRBV5-1 once CASCTEYNEQFF
NA TRBV27 NA CASSLWAANSPLHF
TRBD2 TRBV7-2 NA CASSLLGGAGVEQYF
TRBD1 TRBV5-6 NA CASSHRSRAGTGQNSPLHF
TRBD1 TRBV6-6 NA CASSSDRAGANVLTF
NA TRBV5-1 NA CASSPGATNEKLFF
NA TRBV5-1 NA CASGRETGELFF
NA TRBV27 NA CASSSAGLGYQPQHF
NA TRBV20-1 NA CSASGGSGYTF
TRBD1 TRBV5-1 NA CASSLRQGGGHVF
NA TRBV28 NA CASSLPRNRGEKLFF
NA TRBV28 NA CASSLYQEGRAEAFF
TRBD1 TRBV9 NA CASSPIRTGPVVEKLFF
NA TRBV29-1 NA CSVSRGKEAFF
TRBD1 TRBV4-2 NA CASSRTTGTGGVLNIQYF